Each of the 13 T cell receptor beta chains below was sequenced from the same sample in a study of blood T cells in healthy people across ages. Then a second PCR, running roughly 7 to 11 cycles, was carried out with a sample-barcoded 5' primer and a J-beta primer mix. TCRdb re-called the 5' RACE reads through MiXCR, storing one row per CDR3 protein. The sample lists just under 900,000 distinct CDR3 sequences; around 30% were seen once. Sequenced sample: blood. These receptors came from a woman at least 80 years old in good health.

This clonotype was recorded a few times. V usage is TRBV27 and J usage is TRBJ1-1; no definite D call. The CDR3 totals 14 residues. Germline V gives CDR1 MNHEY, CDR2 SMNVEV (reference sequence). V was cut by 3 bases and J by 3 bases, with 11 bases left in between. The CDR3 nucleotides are TGTGCCAGCAGTTTGCTCGGGTCGGACACTGAAGCTTTCTTT. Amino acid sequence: CASSLLGSDTEAFF.

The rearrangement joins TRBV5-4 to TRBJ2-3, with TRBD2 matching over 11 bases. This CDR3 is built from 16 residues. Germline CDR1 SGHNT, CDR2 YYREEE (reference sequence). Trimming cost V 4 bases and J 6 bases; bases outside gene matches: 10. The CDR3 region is CASSVPLAGAWDTQYF. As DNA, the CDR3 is TGTGCCAGCAGCGTTCCACTAGCGGGGGCTTGGGATACGCAGTATTTT. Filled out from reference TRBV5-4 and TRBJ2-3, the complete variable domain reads ETGVTQSPTHLIKTRGQQVTLRCSSQSGHNTVSWYQQALGQGPQFIFQYYREEENGRGNFPPRFSGLQFPNYSSELNVNALELDDSALYLCASSVPLAGAWDTQYFGPGTRLTVL.

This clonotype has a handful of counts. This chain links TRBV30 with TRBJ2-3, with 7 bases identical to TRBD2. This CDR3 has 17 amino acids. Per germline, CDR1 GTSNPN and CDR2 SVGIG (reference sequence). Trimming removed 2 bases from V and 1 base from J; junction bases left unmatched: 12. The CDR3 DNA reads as TGTGCCTGGAGTAGGGCGGGAGCTCCTCGTGGCACAGATACGCAGTATTTT. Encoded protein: CAWSRAGAPRGTDTQYF.

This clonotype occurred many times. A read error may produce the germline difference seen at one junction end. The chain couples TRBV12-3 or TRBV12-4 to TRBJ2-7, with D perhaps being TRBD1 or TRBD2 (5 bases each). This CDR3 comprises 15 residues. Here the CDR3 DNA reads TGTGCCAGCAGCTTAGGTCAGGGACCTTCCTACGAGCAGTACTTC. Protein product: CASSLGQGPSYEQYF.

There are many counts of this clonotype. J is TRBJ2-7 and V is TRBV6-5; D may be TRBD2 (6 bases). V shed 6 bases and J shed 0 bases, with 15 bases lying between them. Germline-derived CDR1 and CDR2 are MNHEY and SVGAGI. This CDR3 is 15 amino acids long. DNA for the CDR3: TGTGCCAGCAGGCCGGGGGTTCTGGGCTCCTACGAGCAGTACTTC. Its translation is CASRPGVLGSYEQYF.

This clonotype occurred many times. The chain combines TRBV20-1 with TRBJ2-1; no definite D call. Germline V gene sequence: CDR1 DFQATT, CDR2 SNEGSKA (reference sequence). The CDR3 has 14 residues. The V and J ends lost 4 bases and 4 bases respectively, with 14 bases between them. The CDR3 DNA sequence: TGCAGTGCTACCCCAACGGCGGTTTACAATGAGCAGTTCTTC. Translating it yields CSATPTAVYNEQFF.

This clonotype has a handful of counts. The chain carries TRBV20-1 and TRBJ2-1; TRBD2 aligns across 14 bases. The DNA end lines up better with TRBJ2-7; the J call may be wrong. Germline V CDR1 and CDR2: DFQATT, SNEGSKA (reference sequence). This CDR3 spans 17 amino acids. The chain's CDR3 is CSAIGTSGGRSYNEQYF. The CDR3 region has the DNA TGCAGTGCTATCGGGACTAGCGGGGGTCGGTCCTACAATGAGCAGTACTTC.

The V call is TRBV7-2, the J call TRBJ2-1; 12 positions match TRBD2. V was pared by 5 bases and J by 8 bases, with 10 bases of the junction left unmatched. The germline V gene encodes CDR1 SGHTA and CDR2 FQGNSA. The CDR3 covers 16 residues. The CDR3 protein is CASSPMLAGGQDEQFF. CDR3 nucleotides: TGTGCCAGCAGCCCAATGCTAGCGGGGGGGCAGGATGAGCAGTTCTTC.

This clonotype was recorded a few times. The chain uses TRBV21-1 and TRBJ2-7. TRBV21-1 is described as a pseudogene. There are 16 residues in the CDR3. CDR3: CASRQDNFNCTYEQYF. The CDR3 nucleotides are TGTGCCAGCAGACAAGATAATTTTAACTGCACCTACGAGCAGTACTTC.

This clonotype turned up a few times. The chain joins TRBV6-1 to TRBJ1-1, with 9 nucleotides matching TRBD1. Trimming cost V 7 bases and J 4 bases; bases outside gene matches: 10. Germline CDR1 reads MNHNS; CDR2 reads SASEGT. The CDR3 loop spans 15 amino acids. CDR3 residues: CASNPGQGLSTEAFF. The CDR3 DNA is TGTGCCAGCAACCCGGGACAGGGATTGAGCACTGAAGCTTTCTTT.

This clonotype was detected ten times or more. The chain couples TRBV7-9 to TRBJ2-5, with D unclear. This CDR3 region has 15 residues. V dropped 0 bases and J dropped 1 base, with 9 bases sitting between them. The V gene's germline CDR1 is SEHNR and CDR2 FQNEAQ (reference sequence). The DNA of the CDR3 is TGTGCCAGCAGCTTAGCGAACAGCCCCCAAGAGACCCAGTACTTC. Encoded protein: CASSLANSPQETQYF.

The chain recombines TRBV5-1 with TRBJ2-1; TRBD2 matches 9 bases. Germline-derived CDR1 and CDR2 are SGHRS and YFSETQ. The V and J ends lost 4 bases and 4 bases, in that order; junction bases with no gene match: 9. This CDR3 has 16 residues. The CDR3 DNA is TGCGCCAGCAGCGCGGATACTAGCGGGCATTACAATGAGCAGTTCTTC. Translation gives CASSADTSGHYNEQFF.

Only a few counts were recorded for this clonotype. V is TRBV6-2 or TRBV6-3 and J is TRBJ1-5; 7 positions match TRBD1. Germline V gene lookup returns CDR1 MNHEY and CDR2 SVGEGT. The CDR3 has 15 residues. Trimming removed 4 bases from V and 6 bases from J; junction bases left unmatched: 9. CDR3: CASSSGTAAGQPQHF. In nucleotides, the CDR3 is TGTGCCAGCAGTTCCGGGACAGCGGCTGGTCAGCCCCAGCATTTT.